What follows describes a single TCR beta chain. The data are from a study of blood T cell repertoires in COVID-19. Participant reports of clinical history set cohort assignment. V lost 4 bases to trimming and J lost 6 bases; unmatched junction nucleotides: 9. The V gene's germline CDR1 is SGHNT and CDR2 YYREEE (reference sequence). CDR3 length: 15 residues. How the authors handled the data: Amplification of reference gene primers provided the estimated nucleated cell counts. This table comes from immunoSEQ multiplex PCR, and its TCRdb copy is limited to in-frame clones, with some not included. The V and J calls and clone size are taken from that table; D and trimming were inferred from the DNA. The sample carries fewer than 450,000 clones, roughly 87% recorded once.

The V call is TRBV5-4, the J call TRBJ2-7; TRBD1 matches 11 bases. This clonotype was obtained from a woman aged 40 to 50 with acute COVID-19. The sequencing sample was made of PBMCs or T cells enriched from blood (not recorded which). This chain's CDR3 is CASSPRDRGLGEQYF. CDR3 nucleotide sequence: TGTGCCAGCAGCCCCAGGGACAGGGGGTTGGGCGAGCAGTACTTC.